This T cell receptor (beta chain) was documented in a study of cytomegalovirus exposure and HLA in healthy donors. This CDR3 spans 13 amino acids. V shed 2 bases, J shed 4 bases, and the junction held 0 bases outside the gene matches. The germline gives CDR1 KGHSH, CDR2 LQKENI. The PCR ran on 60 Vbeta and 13 Jbeta primers. Sequencing was performed with immunoSEQ multiplex PCR; in TCRdb, only in-frame clones are kept and a portion is missing. The sample yields 180,000 or so clones, roughly 77% seen once. The chain combines TRBV18 with TRBJ1-1; 8 bases agree with TRBD1. Sequencing was carried out using PBMCs. The TCR was taken from a woman between 25 and 40 years old in good health and CMV-seronegative. The CDR3 DNA is TGTGCCAGCTCACCAGGACAGGGCACTGAAGCTTTCTTT. Translated: CASSPGQGTEAFF.